Below, one TCR beta chain is given with its context. This record belongs to a study of shared clonotypes between healthy human individuals. Profiled with immunoSEQ multiplex PCR; TCRdb holds only in-frame clones, not every one. The repertoire consists of 980,000 or so clones, with 60% to 85% occurring once and the leading ten covering over 1.3%. CDR3 size: 15 residues. Germline assignment: CDR1 SGHTA and CDR2 FQGNSA. V was trimmed by 6 bases and J by 0 bases, leaving 12 bases between them. The study separated CD4+ cells into CD45RA+ naive and CD45RA-negative memory subsets. V usage is TRBV7-2 and J usage is TRBJ2-1; D gene unclear. This clonotype was obtained from a man aged 18 to 30 in good health. The specimen was memory CD4+ T cells sorted from blood. Indicated subset: CD45RA-negative fraction. The CDR3 loop reads CASRAPGSSYNEQFF. DNA for the CDR3: TGTGCCAGCAGGGCGCCCGGTAGCTCCTACAATGAGCAGTTCTTC.